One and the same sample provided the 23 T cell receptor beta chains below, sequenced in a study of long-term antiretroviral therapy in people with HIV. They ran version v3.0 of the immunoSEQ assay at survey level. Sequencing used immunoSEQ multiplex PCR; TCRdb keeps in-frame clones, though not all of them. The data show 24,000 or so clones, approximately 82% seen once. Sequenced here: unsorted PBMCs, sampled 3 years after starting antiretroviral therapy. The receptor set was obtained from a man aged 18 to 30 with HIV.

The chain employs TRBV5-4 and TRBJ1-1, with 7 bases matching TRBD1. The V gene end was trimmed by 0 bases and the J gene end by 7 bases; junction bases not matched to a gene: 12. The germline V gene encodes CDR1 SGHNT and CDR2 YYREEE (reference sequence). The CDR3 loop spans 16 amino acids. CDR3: CASSLARWDSDVEAFF. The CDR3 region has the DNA TGTGCCAGCAGCTTGGCCCGGTGGGACAGTGACGTTGAAGCTTTCTTT.

The CDR3 loop reads CASSLIHGGAVMTGTQYF. CDR3 bases: TGCGCCAGCAGCCTAATCCACGGGGGGGCCGTCATGACGGGGACCCAGTACTTC. The V gene is TRBV4-1, the J gene TRBJ2-5; 8 bases line up with TRBD2. In germline, CDR1 is MGHRA, CDR2 YSYEKL. J lost 7 bases, V lost 4 bases, and 20 bases had no gene match. CDR3 length: 18 residues.

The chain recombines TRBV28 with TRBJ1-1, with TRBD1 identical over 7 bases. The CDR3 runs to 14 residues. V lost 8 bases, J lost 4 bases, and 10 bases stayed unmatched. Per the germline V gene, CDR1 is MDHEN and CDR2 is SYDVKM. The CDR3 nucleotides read TGTGCCAGCGACAGGGCGGGCGATTTCACTGAAGCTTTCTTT. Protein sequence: CASDRAGDFTEAFF.

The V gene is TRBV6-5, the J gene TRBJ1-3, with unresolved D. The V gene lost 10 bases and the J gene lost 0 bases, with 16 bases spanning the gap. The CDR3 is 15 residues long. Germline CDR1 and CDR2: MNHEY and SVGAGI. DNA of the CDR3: TGTGCCACCTCACGGGGTACGTCCTCTGGAAACACCATATATTTT. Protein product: CATSRGTSSGNTIYF.

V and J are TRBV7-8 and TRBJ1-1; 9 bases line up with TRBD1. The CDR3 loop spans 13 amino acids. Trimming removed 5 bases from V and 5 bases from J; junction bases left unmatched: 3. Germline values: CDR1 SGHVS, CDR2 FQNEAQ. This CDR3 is CASSRDRATEAFF. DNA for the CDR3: TGTGCCAGCAGCAGGGACAGGGCTACTGAAGCTTTCTTT.

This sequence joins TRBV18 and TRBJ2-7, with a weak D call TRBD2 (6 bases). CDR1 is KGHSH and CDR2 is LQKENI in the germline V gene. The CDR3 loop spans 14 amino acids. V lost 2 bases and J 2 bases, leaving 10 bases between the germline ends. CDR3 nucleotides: TGTGCCAGCTCACCAGGGGGACTCGCCTACGAGCAGTACGTC. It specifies CASSPGGLAYEQYV.

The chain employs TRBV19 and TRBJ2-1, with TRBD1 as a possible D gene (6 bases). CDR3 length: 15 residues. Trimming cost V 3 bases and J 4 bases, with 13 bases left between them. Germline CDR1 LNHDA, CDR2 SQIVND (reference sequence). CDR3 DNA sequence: TGTGCCAGTAGTATTACGGGAACAGGGTACAATGAGCAGTTCTTC. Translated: CASSITGTGYNEQFF.

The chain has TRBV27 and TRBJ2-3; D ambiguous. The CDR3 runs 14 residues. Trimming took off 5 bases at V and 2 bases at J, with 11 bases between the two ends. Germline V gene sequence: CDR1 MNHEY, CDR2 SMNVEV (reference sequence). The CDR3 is CASSPGGYTDTQYF. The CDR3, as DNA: TGTGCCAGCAGTCCTGGTGGTTACACAGATACGCAGTATTTT.

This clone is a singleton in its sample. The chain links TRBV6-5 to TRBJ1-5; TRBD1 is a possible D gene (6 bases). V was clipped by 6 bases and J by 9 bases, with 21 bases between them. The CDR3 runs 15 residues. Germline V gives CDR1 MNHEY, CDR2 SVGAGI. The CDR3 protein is CASRLVFGGLWPQHF. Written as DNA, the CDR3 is TGTGCCAGCAGACTTGTATTTGGGGGCCTTTGGCCCCAGCATTTT.

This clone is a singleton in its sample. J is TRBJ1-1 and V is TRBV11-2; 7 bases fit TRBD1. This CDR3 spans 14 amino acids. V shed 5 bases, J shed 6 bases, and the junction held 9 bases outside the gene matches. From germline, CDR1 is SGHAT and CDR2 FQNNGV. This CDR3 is CASSLLDRVAEAFF. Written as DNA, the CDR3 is TGTGCCAGCAGCCTTCTCGACAGGGTTGCTGAAGCTTTCTTT. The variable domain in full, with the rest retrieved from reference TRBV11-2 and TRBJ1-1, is EAGVAQSPRYKIIEKRQSVAFWCNPISGHATLYWYQQILGQGPKLLIQFQNNGVVDDSQLPKDRFSAERLKGVDSTLKIQPAKLEDSAVYLCASSLLDRVAEAFFGQGTRLTVV.

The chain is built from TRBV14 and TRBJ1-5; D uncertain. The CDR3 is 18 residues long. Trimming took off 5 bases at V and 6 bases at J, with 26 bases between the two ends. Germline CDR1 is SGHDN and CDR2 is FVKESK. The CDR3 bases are TGTGCCAGCAGCAAGGGCGGCGGGCCATTGTATACCCCTCAGCCCCAGCATTTT. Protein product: CASSKGGGPLYTPQPQHF.

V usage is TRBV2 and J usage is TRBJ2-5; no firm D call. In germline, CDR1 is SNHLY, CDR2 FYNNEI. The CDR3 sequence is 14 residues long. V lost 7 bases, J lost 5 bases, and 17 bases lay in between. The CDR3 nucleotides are TGTGCCAGCACAGTAGGTTCGGCGGCTGAGACCCAGTACTTC. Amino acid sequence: CASTVGSAAETQYF.

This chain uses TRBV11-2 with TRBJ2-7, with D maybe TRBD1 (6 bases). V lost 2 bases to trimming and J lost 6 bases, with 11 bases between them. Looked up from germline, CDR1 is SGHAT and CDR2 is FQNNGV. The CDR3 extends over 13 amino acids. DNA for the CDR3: TGTGCCAGCAGCTTAAGGCAGGGGAGCGAGCAGTACTTC. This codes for CASSLRQGSEQYF.

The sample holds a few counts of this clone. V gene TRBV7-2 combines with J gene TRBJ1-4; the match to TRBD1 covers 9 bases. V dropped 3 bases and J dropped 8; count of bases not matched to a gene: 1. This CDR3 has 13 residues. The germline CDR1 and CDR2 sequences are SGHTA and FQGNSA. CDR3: CASSFGTGEKLFF. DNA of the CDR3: TGTGCCAGCAGCTTCGGGACAGGGGAAAAACTGTTTTTT.

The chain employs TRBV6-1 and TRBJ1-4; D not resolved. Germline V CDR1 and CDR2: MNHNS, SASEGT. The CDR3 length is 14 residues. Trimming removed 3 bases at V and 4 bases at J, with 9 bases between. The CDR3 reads CASSDPPDNEKLFF. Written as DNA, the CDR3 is TGTGCCAGCAGTGACCCTCCCGATAATGAAAAACTGTTTTTT.

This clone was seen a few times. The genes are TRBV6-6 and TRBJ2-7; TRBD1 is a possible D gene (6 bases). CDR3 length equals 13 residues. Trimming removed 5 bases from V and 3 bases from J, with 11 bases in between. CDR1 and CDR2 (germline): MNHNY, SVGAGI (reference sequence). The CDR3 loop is CASSDHRDYEQYV. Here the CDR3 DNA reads TGTGCCAGCAGTGACCACAGGGACTACGAGCAGTACGTC.

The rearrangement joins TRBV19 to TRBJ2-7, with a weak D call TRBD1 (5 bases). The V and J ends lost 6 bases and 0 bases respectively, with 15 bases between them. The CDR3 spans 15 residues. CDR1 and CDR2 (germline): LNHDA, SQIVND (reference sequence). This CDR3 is CASRSVGQGSYEQYF. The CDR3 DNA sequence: TGTGCCAGTAGGTCAGTGGGCCAGGGCTCCTACGAGCAGTACTTC. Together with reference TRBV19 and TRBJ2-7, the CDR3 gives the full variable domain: DGGITQSPKYLFRKEGQNVTLSCEQNLNHDAMYWYRQDPGQGLRLIYYSQIVNDFQKGDIAEGYSVSREKKESFPLTVTSAQKNPTAFYLCASRSVGQGSYEQYFGPGTRLTVT.

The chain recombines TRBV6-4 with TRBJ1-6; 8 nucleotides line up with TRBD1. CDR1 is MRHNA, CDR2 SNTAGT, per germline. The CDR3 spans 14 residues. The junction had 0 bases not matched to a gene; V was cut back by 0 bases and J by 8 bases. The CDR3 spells CASSDSDRDSPLHF. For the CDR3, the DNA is TGTGCCAGCAGTGACTCGGACAGGGATTCACCCCTCCACTTT.

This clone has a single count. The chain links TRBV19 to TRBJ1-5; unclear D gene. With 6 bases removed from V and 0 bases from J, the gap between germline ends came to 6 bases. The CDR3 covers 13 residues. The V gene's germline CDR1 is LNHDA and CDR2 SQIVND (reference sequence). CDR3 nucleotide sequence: TGTGCCAGTAGCTACCTTAGCAATCAGCCCCAGCATTTT. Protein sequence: CASSYLSNQPQHF.

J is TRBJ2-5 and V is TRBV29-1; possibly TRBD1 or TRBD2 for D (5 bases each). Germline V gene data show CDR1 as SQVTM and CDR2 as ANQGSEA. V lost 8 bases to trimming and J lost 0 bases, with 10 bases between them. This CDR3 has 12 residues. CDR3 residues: CSSKGHQETQYF. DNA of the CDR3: TGCAGCTCAAAGGGACACCAAGAGACCCAGTACTTC.

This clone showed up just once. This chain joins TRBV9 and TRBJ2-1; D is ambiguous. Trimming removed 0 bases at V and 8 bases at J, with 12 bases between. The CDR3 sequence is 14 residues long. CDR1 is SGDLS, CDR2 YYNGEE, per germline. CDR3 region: CASSVGVTVDEQFF. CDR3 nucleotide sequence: TGTGCCAGCAGCGTAGGTGTCACCGTGGATGAGCAGTTCTTC.

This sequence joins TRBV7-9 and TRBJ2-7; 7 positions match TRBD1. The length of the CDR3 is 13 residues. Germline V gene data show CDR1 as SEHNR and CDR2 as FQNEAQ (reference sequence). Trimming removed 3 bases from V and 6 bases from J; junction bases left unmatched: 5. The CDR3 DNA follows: TGTGCCAGCAGCTTGAGACAGGGCTTCGAGCAGTACGTC. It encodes CASSLRQGFEQYV.

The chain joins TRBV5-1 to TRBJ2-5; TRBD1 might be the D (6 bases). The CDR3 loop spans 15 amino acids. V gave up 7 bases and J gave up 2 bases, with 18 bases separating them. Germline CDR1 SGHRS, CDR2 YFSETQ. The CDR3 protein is CASCNLGQTQETQYF. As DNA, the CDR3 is TGCGCCAGCTGCAACCTCGGACAGACACAAGAGACCCAGTACTTC.